This T cell receptor beta chain was profiled in a study of a mutant IDH1 vaccine in newly diagnosed glioma. For the study at large: Earlier therapy was either radiotherapy, temozolomide, or both, and most got both.

Documented time point: baseline, week 1 (first vaccination visit). The treatment denotes: pre-vaccination baseline after standard-of-care therapy. New WHO grade 3 or 4 astrocytomas that were IDH1-mutant and ATRX-lost occurred in the donors. The CDR3 is made up of 16 amino acids. Looked up from germline, CDR1 is SGHDN and CDR2 is FVKESK. V was pared by 0 bases and J by 0 bases, with 12 bases between. The data were produced by immunoSEQ multiplex PCR, yet TCRdb's version contains in-frame clones alone and is incomplete. This sample carries about 92,000 clones, 80% to 90% of them seen once, and the ten largest clones take around 7%. Whole-study results and caveats: Patients showed vaccine-induced immune responses at a rate of roughly 93%. Apparently unrelated to pseudoprogression were changes in the top peripheral T cell clonotypes.

Of note for this clone: The antigen remains unidentified.

The chain joins TRBV14 to TRBJ2-7; tentative D call: TRBD1 (5 bases). The source was PBMCs, collected from a glioma patient treated with radiotherapy, temozolomide or both. The TCR sequence derives from a woman in her forties or fifties with glioma. Here the CDR3 DNA reads TGTGCCAGCAGCCAAGATAAGGACAAATACTCCTACGAGCAGTACTTC. This sequence encodes CASSQDKDKYSYEQYF. Supplemented by reference TRBV14 and TRBJ2-7, the full variable domain reads EAGVTQFPSHSVIEKGQTVTLRCDPISGHDNLYWYRRVMGKEIKFLLHFVKESKQDESGMPNNRFLAERTGGTYSTLKVQPAELEDSGVYFCASSQDKDKYSYEQYFGPGTRLTVT.